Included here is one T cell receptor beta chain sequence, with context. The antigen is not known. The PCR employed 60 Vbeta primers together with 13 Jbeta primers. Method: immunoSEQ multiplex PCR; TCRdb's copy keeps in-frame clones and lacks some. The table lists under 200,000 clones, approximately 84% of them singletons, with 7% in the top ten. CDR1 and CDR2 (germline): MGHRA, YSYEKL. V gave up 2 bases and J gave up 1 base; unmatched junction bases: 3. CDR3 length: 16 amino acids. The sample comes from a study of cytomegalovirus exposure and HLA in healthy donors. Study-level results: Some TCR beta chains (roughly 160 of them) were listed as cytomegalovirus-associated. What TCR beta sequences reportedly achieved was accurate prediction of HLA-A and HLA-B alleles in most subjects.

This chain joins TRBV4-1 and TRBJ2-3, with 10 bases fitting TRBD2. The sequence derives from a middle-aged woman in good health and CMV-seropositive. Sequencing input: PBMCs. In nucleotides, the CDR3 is TGCGCCAGCAGCCAAAATAGCGGGGGGCGCACAGATACGCAGTATTTT. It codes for CASSQNSGGRTDTQYF.